This is a list of T cell receptor beta chains from one sample in a study of control samples from healthy donors and cancer patients. Libraries were prepared by immunoSEQ multiplex PCR; TCRdb keeps only in-frame clonotypes and omits some of them. The sample lists some 110,000 clones, 70% to 90% occurring once. The material sequenced was blood. The receptors come from a woman in her 70s in good health. CDR3s include the opening cysteine and the closing phenylalanine or tryptophan. A D gene is named only where the DNA matches it firmly. For some rows the clone size is stated as once, few or many, or as a class when expanded; others skip it.

size	J	V	D	CDR3	DNA
-	TRBJ1-3	TRBV12-1	-	CASSPAGASGNTIYF	TGTGCCAGCAGCCCCGCGGGGGCCTCTGGAAACACCATATATTTT
-	TRBJ2-1	TRBV29-1	-	CSAPGGGNEQFF	TGCAGCGCCCCCGGTGGGGGAAATGAGCAGTTCTTC
-	TRBJ1-3	TRBV3-1/TRBV3-2	-	CASSTVNTIYF	TGTGCCAGCAGCACCGTGAACACCATATATTTT
-	TRBJ2-7	TRBV18	TRBD1	CASSSADRVSEQYF	TGTGCCAGCTCATCAGCCGACAGGGTCTCCGAGCAGTACTTC
-	TRBJ2-6	TRBV19	-	CASSTNTGANVLTF	TGTGCCAGTAGTACTAACACCGGGGCCAACGTCCTGACTTTC
-	TRBJ1-4	TRBV7-9	-	CASSLGRSNEKLFF	TGTGCCAGCAGCTTGGGGCGGTCTAATGAAAAACTGTTTTTT
-	TRBJ2-3	TRBV5-4	-	CASSHLFDRSRDTQYF	TGTGCCAGCAGCCACCTATTCGACAGGTCCCGCGATACGCAGTATTTT
once	TRBJ1-3	TRBV4-1	-	CASSQLTGNTIYF	TGCGCCAGCAGCCAGCTCACGGGTAACACCATATATTTT
-	TRBJ1-1	TRBV19	TRBD1	CASSMGQTSEAFF	TGTGCCAGTAGTATGGGACAGACCTCTGAAGCTTTCTTT
-	TRBJ1-2	TRBV2	-	CASSKGALSSYGYTF	TGTGCCAGCAGCAAAGGGGCACTCTCCTCCTACGGCTACACCTTC
-	TRBJ2-3	TRBV4-2	TRBD1	CASSQPGQGDTQYF	TGTGCCAGCAGCCAGCCCGGACAGGGAGATACGCAGTATTTT
-	TRBJ2-6	TRBV19	-	CASSINGANVLTF	TGTGCCAGTAGTATCAACGGGGCCAACGTCCTGACTTTC
-	TRBJ2-3	TRBV19	-	CASSSGGPSSTDTQYF	TGTGCCAGTAGTAGCGGGGGCCCCTCAAGCACAGATACGCAGTATTTT
once	TRBJ2-3	TRBV11-2	TRBD2	CASSKPGLAYADTQYF	TGTGCCAGCAGCAAGCCGGGACTAGCATACGCAGATACGCAGTATTTT
-	TRBJ1-5	TRBV3-1/TRBV3-2	-	CASSQGWGGNQPQHF	TGTGCCAGCAGCCAAGGCTGGGGTGGGAATCAGCCCCAGCATTTT
few	TRBJ1-1	TRBV18	TRBD1	CASSPTGQGATEAFF	TGTGCCAGCTCACCAACAGGACAGGGGGCCACTGAAGCTTTCTTT
-	TRBJ2-1	TRBV18	-	CASSPLVGKDEQFF	TGTGCCAGCTCACCACTTGTCGGGAAAGATGAGCAGTTCTTC
-	TRBJ2-7	TRBV11-2	-	CASSQHLIYEQYF	TGTGCCAGCAGCCAACACCTGATCTACGAGCAGTACTTC
-	TRBJ1-5	TRBV27	-	CASSYKGGDQPQHF	TGTGCCAGCAGTTATAAAGGAGGGGATCAGCCCCAGCATTTT
few	TRBJ2-7	TRBV7-9	TRBD1	CASSPGQGIFYEQYF	TGTGCCAGCAGCCCCGGACAGGGGATTTTCTACGAGCAGTACTTC
once	TRBJ1-2	TRBV6-1	TRBD1	CASSESGTGGWYGYTF	TGTGCCAGCAGTGAATCCGGGACAGGGGGCTGGTATGGCTACACCTTC
-	TRBJ2-1	TRBV5-1	-	CASRQSNEQFF	TGCGCCAGCAGGCAAAGCAATGAGCAGTTCTTC
-	TRBJ2-7	TRBV7-8	-	CASSLALGTGSPYEQYF	TGTGCCAGCAGCTTAGCGCTCGGGACGGGATCCCCCTACGAGCAGTACTTC
-	TRBJ2-3	TRBV10-1	-	CASSKTHTDTQYF	TGCGCCAGCTCTAAGACCCACACAGATACGCAGTATTTT
-	TRBJ2-5	TRBV7-3	TRBD2	CASSLGRGGEETQYF	TGTGCCAGCAGCTTGGGGCGGGGGGGCGAAGAGACCCAGTACTTC
-	TRBJ1-1	TRBV11-2	TRBD1	CASSTRQGARTEAFF	TGTGCCAGCAGCACCCGACAGGGGGCGAGGACTGAAGCTTTCTTT
once	TRBJ1-2	TRBV27	-	CASSPGGYGYTF	TGTGCCAGCAGTCCCGGGGGTTATGGCTACACCTTC
-	TRBJ1-1	TRBV3-1/TRBV3-2	-	CASSHFRGEAFF	TGTGCCAGCAGCCATTTTAGGGGCGAAGCTTTCTTT
-	TRBJ2-3	TRBV11-3	-	CASSPYAHTDTQYF	TGTGCCAGCAGCCCCTACGCCCACACAGATACGCAGTATTTT
-	TRBJ1-4	TRBV13	-	CASSYSTWGNNEKLFF	TGTGCCAGCAGCTATTCCACGTGGGGGAATAATGAAAAACTGTTTTTT
-	TRBJ1-6	TRBV7-8	-	CASSPTFNNSPLHF	TGTGCCAGCAGCCCCACATTCAATAATTCACCCCTCCACTTT
-	TRBJ1-2	TRBV15	TRBD1	CATSRGFRDRGLPESGYTF	TGTGCCACCAGCAGAGGTTTCCGGGACAGGGGTTTACCGGAGTCCGGCTACACCTTC
-	TRBJ1-6	TRBV3-1/TRBV3-2	TRBD1	CASSQDRTGRLDSPLHF	TGTGCCAGCAGCCAAGATCGGACAGGGAGGTTGGATTCACCCCTCCACTTT
once	TRBJ1-2	TRBV19	-	CASSIRDPYGYTF	TGTGCCAGTAGTATCCGGGACCCCTATGGCTACACCTTC
once	TRBJ1-6	TRBV5-1	-	CASSLGGNYSPLHF	TGCGCCAGCAGCTTGGGTGGCAACTATTCACCCCTCCACTTT
few	TRBJ2-3	TRBV5-5	TRBD1	CASTLETGWNTDTQYF	TGTGCCAGCACTTTGGAGACAGGGTGGAACACAGATACGCAGTATTTT
once	TRBJ2-5	TRBV19	TRBD2	CASSMGLAGGETQYF	TGTGCCAGTAGTATGGGACTAGCGGGGGGTGAGACCCAGTACTTC
-	TRBJ2-4	TRBV5-6	-	CASSLEGERWGRGIQYF	TGTGCCAGCAGCTTGGAGGGGGAGCGATGGGGGCGTGGCATTCAGTACTTC
-	TRBJ2-2	TRBV5-4	TRBD1	CASSLLGQGAAGELFF	TGTGCCAGCAGCTTGCTGGGACAGGGGGCGGCTGGGGAGCTGTTTTTT
-	TRBJ1-2	TRBV28	TRBD1	CASSSGQGIYGYTF	TGTGCCAGCAGCTCGGGACAGGGAATTTATGGCTACACCTTC
-	TRBJ2-7	TRBV5-3	-	CARSGHWTVAYEQYF	TGTGCCAGAAGCGGACACTGGACAGTTGCCTACGAGCAGTACTTC
-	TRBJ1-4	TRBV27	-	CASSQRDRSEKLFF	TGTGCCAGCAGTCAACGCGACAGAAGTGAAAAACTGTTTTTT
-	TRBJ1-2	TRBV7-2	-	CASSLPGRAYGYTF	TGTGCCAGCAGCTTGCCTGGCAGGGCCTATGGCTACACCTTC
-	TRBJ1-1	TRBV10-1	-	CASSEAQGTEAFF	TGCGCCAGCAGTGAGGCGCAGGGCACTGAAGCTTTCTTT
-	TRBJ2-1	TRBV9	TRBD2	CASSVAPGGSHEQFF	TGTGCCAGCAGCGTAGCACCGGGGGGTTCGCATGAGCAGTTCTTC
-	TRBJ2-1	TRBV5-1	-	CASTPGGRVYEQFF	TGCGCCAGCACTCCAGGCGGCAGGGTGTATGAGCAGTTCTTC
-	TRBJ1-6	TRBV27	TRBD1	CASRRGTGLNSPLHF	TGTGCCAGCAGGCGGGGGACAGGTCTTAATTCACCCCTCCACTTT
-	TRBJ2-6	TRBV6-1	-	CASSEEELTAGANVLTF	TGTGCCAGCAGTGAAGAGGAATTGACAGCTGGGGCCAACGTCCTGACTTTC
-	TRBJ1-3	TRBV7-9	-	CASSLGPTGLGNTIYF	TGTGCCAGCAGCTTAGGCCCGACAGGTCTTGGAAACACCATATATTTT
-	TRBJ2-6	TRBV9	-	CASSAPTGANVLTF	TGTGCCAGCAGTGCGCCGACTGGGGCCAACGTCCTGACTTTC
-	TRBJ2-3	TRBV7-3	TRBD2	CASSVTSGAADTQYF	TGTGCCAGCAGCGTAACTAGCGGGGCTGCGGATACGCAGTATTTT
-	TRBJ2-2	TRBV24-1	TRBD1	CATSATDRAAGELFF	TGTGCCACCAGTGCCACCGACAGGGCAGCCGGGGAGCTGTTTTTT
few	TRBJ1-3	TRBV27	TRBD1	CASSPQGAGNTIYF	TGTGCCAGCAGCCCACAGGGGGCCGGAAACACCATATATTTT